This paragraph reports one T cell receptor beta chain. There is no known antigen for this receptor. No qualities accompany the bases; no much larger clone lies one base away. Inclusive of the bounding cysteine and phenylalanine, the CDR3 is 12 residues long. Of the read, only the CDR3 DNA is kept; its 36 bases are in frame from base 1. CDR1 and CDR2 (SQVTM, ANQGSEA) derive from the germline V gene. V is shortened by 5 bases, J by 7 bases, and the region joining them spans 15 bases. The data originate from a study of shared clonotypes between healthy human individuals (TCRdb year 2020). Study-wide context: The cohort comprised a couple of women and a few men aged 18 to 49 years. Per donor, three plates each were used for CD4 naive and CD4 memory, two for CD8 naive, and one for CD8 memory. Libraries were prepared and TCR repertoires were sequenced by different laboratories using diverse techniques, in order to increase sequencing depth and limit assay-specific biases. The study deeply sequenced blood TCR repertoires of about 5 healthy adults to estimate repertoire size and the extent of clonotype sharing between individuals. Between about 0.94 and 10 billion PBMCs per donor were obtained by leukapheresis.

Beyond this particular receptor, the publication reports: Sampling was limited to blood, and TCR repertoires in tissue likely differ from TCR repertoires in blood. When four donors were compared, the shared fraction of clonotypes was about 5.4% for naive CD4, approximately 3.5% for naive CD8, 2% to 2.5% for memory CD4, and 0.4% for memory CD8. The small number of donors limited the genetic and exposure-history diversity represented. Pairwise subsampling led to the expectation that sequencing depth would affect the degree of clonotype sharing among donors. Compared with non-shared clonotypes, the clonotypes found in all four sorted-subset donors had higher generation probabilities. Even with the large sequencing depth, rarefaction of the sorted-subset datasets indicated that sequencing was incomplete. Naive subsets generally had larger estimated clonotype richness than memory subsets did.

Using the deep immunoSEQ assay, TCR CDR3 regions were amplified from genomic DNA by multiplex PCR. Genomic DNA extracted from each cell subset was distributed evenly over all wells of several immunoSEQ 96-well plates, and each plate served as one replicate. For sorted subsets, about 220 ng of genomic DNA, equivalent to tens of thousands of T cell genomes, went into each replicate PCR. Purified libraries were measured with a Qubit 3.0 fluorometer, size-checked on a Bioanalyzer 2100, and measured again with the KAPA Library Quantification kit. Each immunoSEQ 96-well plate was sequenced on its own single-read 150-cycle Illumina NextSeq 550 flow cell. Turning to the authors' computational methods: Because only junctional sequences without quality scores were contained in the immunoSEQ output, filtering matching that applied to full-length reads could not be performed. To assign V/J genes and CDR3, sequences were annotated against IMGT germline references using PyIR, a Python wrapper for IgBLAST v1.9. Reads with weak V/J assignments (E-value above 1e-6), missing CDR3, stop codons, out-of-frame junctions, or ambiguous translated residues were removed. V3J clonotypes were defined as sequences sharing an identical inferred V gene, J gene, and CDR3 amino acid sequence. Percentage overlap between repertoires was computed as shared unique clonotypes divided by the size of the smaller repertoire. RTK rarefaction, the Chao1 estimator, and Recon v2.1 estimates of unobserved clonotypes were used to assess repertoire richness. Generation probabilities were computed with OLGA for all TCRbeta clonotypes obtained by the gDNA method from a handful of donors. TCRdb's version of the immuneACCESS table is confined to in-frame rearrangements and falls short of the full clone set. An unresolved V gene accounts for under half of the shortfall where checked; the remainder is of unknown origin. V, J and clone size are those of that table, while D and trimming were read from the DNA. The table for this sample lists about 2.2 million clones; about 93% of them were counted only once. Approximately 1.6% of the sample comes from the top ten.

CD8 naive samples were CD45RO-negative cells positively selected for CCR7, giving a CD45RA+CCR7+ population that excluded TemRA cells. The donors were healthy, HIV-negative adults with no recently reported acute infections or vaccinations. Every donor was a Caucasian adult residing in Nashville, Tennessee, USA. After blood collection by leukapheresis, PBMCs were isolated using Ficoll-Histopaque density gradient centrifugation and then cryopreserved in the vapor phase of liquid nitrogen. Analytical flow cytometry was used to check the purity and quantity of every magnetically sorted T cell population. Genomic DNA was isolated from every sorted fraction and measured by UV absorbance on a Nanodrop 2000c.

The clonotype originates from a man between 18 and 29 years old in good health. Some clones in this sample may be carry-over from other donors' samples. The rearranged segments are TRBV29-1 and TRBJ2-7; the D gene is perhaps TRBD2, from 5 matching bases. Sequenced: naive CD8+ T cells from PBMCs. This sample's cell subset or site label indicates: CD45RA+CCR7+. The DNA is TGCAGCGTTTGGCTAGCTACGGAGGAGCAGTACTTC. Its translation reads: CSVWLATEEQYF.